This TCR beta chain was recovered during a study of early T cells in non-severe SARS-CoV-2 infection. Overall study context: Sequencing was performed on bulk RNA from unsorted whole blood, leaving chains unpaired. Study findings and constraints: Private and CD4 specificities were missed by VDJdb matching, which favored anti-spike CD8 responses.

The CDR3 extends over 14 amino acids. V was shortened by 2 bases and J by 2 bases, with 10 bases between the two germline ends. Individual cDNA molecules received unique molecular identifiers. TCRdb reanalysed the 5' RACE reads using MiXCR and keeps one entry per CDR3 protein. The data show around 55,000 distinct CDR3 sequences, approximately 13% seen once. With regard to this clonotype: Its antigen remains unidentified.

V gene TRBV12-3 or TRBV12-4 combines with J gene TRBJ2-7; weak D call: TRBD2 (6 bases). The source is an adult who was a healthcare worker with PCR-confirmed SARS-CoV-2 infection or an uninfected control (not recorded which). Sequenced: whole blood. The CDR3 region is CASSLRGIPYEQYF. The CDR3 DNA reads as TGTGCCAGCAGTTTACGGGGGATACCCTACGAGCAGTACTTC.